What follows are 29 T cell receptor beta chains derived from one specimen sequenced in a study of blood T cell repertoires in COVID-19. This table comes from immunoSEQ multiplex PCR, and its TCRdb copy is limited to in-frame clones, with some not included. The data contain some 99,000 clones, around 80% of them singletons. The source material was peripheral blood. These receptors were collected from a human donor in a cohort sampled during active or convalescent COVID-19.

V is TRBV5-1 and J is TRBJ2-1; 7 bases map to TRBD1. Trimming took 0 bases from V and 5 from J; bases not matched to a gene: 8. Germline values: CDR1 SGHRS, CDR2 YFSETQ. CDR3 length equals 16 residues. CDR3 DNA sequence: TGCGCCAGCAGCTTGGCCCCGGGACAGCGGAACAATGAGCAGTTCTTC. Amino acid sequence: CASSLAPGQRNNEQFF.

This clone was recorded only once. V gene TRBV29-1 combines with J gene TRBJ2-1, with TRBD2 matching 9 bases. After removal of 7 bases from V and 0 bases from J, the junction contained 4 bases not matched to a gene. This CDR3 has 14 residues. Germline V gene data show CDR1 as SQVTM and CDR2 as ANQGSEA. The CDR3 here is CSANSGSSYNEQFF. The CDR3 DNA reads TGCAGCGCCAATAGCGGGAGCTCCTACAATGAGCAGTTCTTC.

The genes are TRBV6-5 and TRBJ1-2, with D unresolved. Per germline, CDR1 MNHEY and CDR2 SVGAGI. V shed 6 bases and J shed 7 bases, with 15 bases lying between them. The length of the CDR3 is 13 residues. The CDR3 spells CASRSPASGGYTF. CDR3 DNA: TGTGCCAGCAGATCGCCCGCGTCGGGTGGCTACACCTTC.

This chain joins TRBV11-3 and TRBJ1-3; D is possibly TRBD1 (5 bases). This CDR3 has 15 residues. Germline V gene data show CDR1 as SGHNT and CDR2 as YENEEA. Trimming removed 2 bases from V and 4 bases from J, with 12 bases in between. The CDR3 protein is CASSLSAGWGNTIYF. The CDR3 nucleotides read TGTGCCAGCAGCTTATCAGCAGGGTGGGGAAACACCATATATTTT. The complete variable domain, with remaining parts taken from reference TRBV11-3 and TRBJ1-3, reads EAGVVQSPRYKIIEKKQPVAFWCNPISGHNTLYWYLQNLGQGPELLIRYENEEAVDDSQLPKDRFSAERLKGVDSTLKIQPAELGDSAVYLCASSLSAGWGNTIYFGEGSWLTVV.

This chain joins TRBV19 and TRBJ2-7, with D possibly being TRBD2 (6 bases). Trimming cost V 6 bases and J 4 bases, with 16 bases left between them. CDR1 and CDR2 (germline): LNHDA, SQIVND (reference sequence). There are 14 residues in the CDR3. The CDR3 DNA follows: TGTGCCAGTAGCCCCCAGGGAGGAGGGTACGAGCAGTACTTC. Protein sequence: CASSPQGGGYEQYF.

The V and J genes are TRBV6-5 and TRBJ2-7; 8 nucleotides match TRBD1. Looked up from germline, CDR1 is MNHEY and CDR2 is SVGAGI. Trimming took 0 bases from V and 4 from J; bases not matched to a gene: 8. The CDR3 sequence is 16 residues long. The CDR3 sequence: CASSYSRGQGIYEQYF. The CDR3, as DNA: TGTGCCAGCAGTTACTCGAGAGGACAGGGAATTTACGAGCAGTACTTC.

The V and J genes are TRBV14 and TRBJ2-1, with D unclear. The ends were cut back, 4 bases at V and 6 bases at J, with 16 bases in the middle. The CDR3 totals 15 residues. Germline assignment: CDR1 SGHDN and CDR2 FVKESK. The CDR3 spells CASSPMRSILNEQFF. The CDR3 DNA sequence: TGTGCCAGCAGCCCTATGCGTTCTATCCTCAATGAGCAGTTCTTC. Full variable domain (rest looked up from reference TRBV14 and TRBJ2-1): EAGVTQFPSHSVIEKGQTVTLRCDPISGHDNLYWYRRVMGKEIKFLLHFVKESKQDESGMPNNRFLAERTGGTYSTLKVQPAELEDSGVYFCASSPMRSILNEQFFGPGTRLTVL.

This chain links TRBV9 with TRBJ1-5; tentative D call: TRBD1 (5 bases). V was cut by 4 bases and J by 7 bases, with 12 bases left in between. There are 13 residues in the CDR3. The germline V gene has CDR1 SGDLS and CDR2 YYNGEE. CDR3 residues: CASSSHDSQPQHF. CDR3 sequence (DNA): TGTGCCAGCAGCTCTCACGACAGCCAGCCCCAGCATTTT.

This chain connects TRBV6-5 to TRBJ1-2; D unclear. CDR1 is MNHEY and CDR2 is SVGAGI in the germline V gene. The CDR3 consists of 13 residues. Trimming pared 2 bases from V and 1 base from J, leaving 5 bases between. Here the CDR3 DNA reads TGTGCCAGCAGTTACGCAGATAACTATGGCTACACCTTC. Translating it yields CASSYADNYGYTF.

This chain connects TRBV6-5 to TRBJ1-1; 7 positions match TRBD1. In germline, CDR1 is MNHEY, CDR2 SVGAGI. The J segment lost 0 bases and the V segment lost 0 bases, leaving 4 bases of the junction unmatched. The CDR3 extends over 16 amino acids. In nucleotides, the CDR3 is TGTGCCAGCAGTTACTCAGGGGGCCCGATGAACACTGAAGCTTTCTTT. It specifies CASSYSGGPMNTEAFF.

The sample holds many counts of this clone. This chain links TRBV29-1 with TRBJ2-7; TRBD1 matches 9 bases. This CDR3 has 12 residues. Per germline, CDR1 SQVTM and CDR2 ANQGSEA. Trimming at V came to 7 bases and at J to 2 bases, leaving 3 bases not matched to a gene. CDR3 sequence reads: CSARTGAYEQYF. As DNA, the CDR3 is TGCAGCGCCCGGACAGGGGCCTACGAGCAGTACTTC.

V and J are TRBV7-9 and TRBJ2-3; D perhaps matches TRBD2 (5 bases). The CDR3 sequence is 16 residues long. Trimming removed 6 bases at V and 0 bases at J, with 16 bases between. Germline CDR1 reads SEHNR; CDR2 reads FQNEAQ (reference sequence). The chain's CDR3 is CASSSQGLRSTDTQYF. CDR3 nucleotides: TGTGCCAGCAGTTCCCAAGGACTGAGGAGCACAGATACGCAGTATTTT.

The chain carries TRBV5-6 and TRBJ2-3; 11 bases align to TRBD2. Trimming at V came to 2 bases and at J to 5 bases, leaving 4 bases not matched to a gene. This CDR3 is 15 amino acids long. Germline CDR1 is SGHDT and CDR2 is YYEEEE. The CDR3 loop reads CASSLVAGGEDTQYF. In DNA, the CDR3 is TGTGCCAGCAGCTTAGTAGCGGGGGGGGAAGATACGCAGTATTTT.

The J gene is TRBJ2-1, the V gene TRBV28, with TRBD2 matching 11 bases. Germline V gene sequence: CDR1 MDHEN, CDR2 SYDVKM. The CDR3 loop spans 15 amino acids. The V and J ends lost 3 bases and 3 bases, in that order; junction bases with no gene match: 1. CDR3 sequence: CASSFSGRGYNEQFF. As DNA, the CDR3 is TGTGCCAGCAGTTTTAGCGGGAGGGGCTACAATGAGCAGTTCTTC. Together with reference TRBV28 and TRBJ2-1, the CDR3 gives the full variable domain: DVKVTQSSRYLVKRTGEKVFLECVQDMDHENMFWYRQDPGLGLRLIYFSYDVKMKEKGDIPEGYSVSREKKERFSLILESASTNQTSMYLCASSFSGRGYNEQFFGPGTRLTVL.

CDR3 in amino acids: CATSDSGPPEGNQPQHF. In DNA form, the CDR3 reads TGTGCCACCAGTGACTCCGGGCCCCCGGAGGGGAATCAGCCCCAGCATTTT. The chain uses TRBV24-1 and TRBJ1-5; possibly TRBD1 for D (5 bases). V was clipped by 4 bases and J by 4 bases, with 19 bases between them. The CDR3 is made up of 17 amino acids. The germline V gene has CDR1 KGHDR and CDR2 SFDVKD.

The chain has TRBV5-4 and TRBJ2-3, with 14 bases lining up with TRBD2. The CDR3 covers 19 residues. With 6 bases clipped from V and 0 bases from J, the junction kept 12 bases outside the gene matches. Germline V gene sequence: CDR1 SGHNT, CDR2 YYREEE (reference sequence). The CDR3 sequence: CASTRLRLAGGQSTDTQYF. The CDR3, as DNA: TGTGCCAGCACCCGACTCCGACTAGCGGGAGGGCAGAGCACAGATACGCAGTATTTT.

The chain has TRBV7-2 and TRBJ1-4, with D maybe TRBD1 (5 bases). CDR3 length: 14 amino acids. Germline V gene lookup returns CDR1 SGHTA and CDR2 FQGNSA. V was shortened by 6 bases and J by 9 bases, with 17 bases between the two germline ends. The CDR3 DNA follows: TGTGCCAGCAGTCACCAGGGTGGAAAGAAAAAACTGTTTTTT. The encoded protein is CASSHQGGKKKLFF. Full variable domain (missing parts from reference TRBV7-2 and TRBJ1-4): GAGVSQSPSNKVTEKGKDVELRCDPISGHTALYWYRQSLGQGLEFLIYFQGNSAPDKSGLPSDRFSAERTGGSVSTLTIQRTQQEDSAVYLCASSHQGGKKKLFFGSGTQLSVL.

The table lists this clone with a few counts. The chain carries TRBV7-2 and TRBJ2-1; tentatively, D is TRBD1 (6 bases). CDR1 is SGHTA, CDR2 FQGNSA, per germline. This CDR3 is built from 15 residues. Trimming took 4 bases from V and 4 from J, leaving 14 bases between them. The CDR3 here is CASSSPGTQYNEQFF. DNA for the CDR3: TGTGCCAGCAGCTCACCCGGGACACAATACAATGAGCAGTTCTTC.

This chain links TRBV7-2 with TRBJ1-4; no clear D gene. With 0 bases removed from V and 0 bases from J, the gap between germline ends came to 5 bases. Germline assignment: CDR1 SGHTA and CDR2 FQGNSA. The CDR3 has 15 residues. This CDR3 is CASSLALATNEKLFF. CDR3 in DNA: TGTGCCAGCAGCTTAGCGCTAGCAACTAATGAAAAACTGTTTTTT. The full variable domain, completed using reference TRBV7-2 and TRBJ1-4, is GAGVSQSPSNKVTEKGKDVELRCDPISGHTALYWYRQSLGQGLEFLIYFQGNSAPDKSGLPSDRFSAERTGGSVSTLTIQRTQQEDSAVYLCASSLALATNEKLFFGSGTQLSVL.

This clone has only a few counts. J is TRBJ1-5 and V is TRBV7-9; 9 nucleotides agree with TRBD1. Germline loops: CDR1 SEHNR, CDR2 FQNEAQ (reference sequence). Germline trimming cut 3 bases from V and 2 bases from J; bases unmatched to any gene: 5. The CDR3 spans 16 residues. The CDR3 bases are TGTGCCAGCAGCTTCACAGGGGGCATTGGCAATCAGCCCCAGCATTTT. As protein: CASSFTGGIGNQPQHF.

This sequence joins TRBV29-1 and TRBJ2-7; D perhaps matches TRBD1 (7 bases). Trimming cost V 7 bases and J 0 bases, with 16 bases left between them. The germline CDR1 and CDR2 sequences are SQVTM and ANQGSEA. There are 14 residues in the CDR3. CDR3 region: CSAAGTVNSYEQYF. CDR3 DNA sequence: TGCAGCGCTGCGGGGACAGTGAACTCCTACGAGCAGTACTTC.

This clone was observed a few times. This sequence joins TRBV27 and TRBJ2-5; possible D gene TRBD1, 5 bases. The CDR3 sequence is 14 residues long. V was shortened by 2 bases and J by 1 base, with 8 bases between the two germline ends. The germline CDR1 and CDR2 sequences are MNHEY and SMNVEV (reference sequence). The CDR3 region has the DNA TGTGCCAGCAGTTTAGTTGGGGCCCAAGAGACCCAGTACTTC. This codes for CASSLVGAQETQYF.

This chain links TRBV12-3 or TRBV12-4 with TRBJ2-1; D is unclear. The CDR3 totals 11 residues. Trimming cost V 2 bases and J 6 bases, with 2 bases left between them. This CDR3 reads CASSLLNEQFF. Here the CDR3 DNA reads TGTGCCAGCAGTTTACTCAATGAGCAGTTCTTC.

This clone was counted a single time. CDR3 nucleotides: TGTGCCAGTATGAGAGGCGACGGCGGTCAGCCCCAGCATTTT. Its protein is CASMRGDGGQPQHF. This sequence joins TRBV19 and TRBJ1-5, with no clear D. In germline, CDR1 is LNHDA, CDR2 SQIVND (reference sequence). This CDR3 spans 14 amino acids. V lost 7 bases and J 6 bases, leaving 16 bases between the germline ends.

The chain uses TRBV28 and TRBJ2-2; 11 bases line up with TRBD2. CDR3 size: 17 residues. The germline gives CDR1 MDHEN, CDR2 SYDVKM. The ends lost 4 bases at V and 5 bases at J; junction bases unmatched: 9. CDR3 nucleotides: TGTGCCAGCAGTTCGCCGCTTGGGACTAGCGGTACCGGGGAGCTGTTTTTT. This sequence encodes CASSSPLGTSGTGELFF.

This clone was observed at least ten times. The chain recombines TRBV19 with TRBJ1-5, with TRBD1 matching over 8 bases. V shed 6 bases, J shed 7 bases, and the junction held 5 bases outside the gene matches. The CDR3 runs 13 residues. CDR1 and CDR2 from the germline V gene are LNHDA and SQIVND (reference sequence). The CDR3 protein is CASSATGDQPQHF. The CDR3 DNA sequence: TGTGCCAGTAGCGCGACAGGGGACCAGCCCCAGCATTTT.

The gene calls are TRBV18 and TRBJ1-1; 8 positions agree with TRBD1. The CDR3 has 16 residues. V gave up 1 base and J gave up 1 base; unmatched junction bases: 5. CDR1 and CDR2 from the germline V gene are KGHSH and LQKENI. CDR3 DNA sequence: TGTGCCAGCTCACCACTAACAGGGGGAGGGAACACTGAAGCTTTCTTT. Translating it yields CASSPLTGGGNTEAFF. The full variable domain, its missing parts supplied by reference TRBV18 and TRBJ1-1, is NAGVMQNPRHLVRRRGQEARLRCSPMKGHSHVYWYRQLPEEGLKFMVYLQKENIIDESGMPKERFSAEFPKEGPSILRIQQVVRGDSAAYFCASSPLTGGGNTEAFFGQGTRLTVV.

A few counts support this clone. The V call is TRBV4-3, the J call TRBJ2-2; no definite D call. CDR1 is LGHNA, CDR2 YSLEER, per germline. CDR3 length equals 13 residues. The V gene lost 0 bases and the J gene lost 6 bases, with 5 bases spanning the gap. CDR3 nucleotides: TGCGCCAGCAGCCAAGACAGGCCCGGGGAGCTGTTTTTT. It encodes CASSQDRPGELFF.

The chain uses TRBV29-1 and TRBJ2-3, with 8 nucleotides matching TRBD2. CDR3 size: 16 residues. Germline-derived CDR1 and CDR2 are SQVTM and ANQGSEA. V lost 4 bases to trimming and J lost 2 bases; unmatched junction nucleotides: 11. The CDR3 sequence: CSVAGKVAGITDTQYF. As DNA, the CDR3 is TGCAGCGTTGCAGGCAAGGTAGCGGGAATCACAGATACGCAGTATTTT.